This is a list of T cell receptor beta chains from one sample in a study of PD-1 and CTLA-4 blockade in melanoma. Measured with immunoSEQ multiplex PCR; TCRdb has only the in-frame clones, and not every one. The data contain about 16,000 clones, about 70% of them singletons. The sequencing here drew on CD8+ T cells from peripheral blood, taken from a patient given anti-PD-1 treatment. These TCRs come from a human donor with melanoma. Each CDR3 is given with its conserved first and last residue. Fields, in order: J gene, V gene, CDR3 protein.

j_gene: TRBJ2-3
v_gene: TRBV7-2
CDR3aa: CASSLVPRGGDTQYF

j_gene: TRBJ1-1
v_gene: TRBV12-5
CDR3aa: CASGWQTGAFF

j_gene: TRBJ1-6
v_gene: TRBV5-4
CDR3aa: CASSFGTGASSYNSPLHF

j_gene: TRBJ1-5
v_gene: TRBV7-6
CDR3aa: CASSLEGGMHQPQHF

j_gene: TRBJ2-4
v_gene: TRBV19
CDR3aa: CASSHDVSSGTQAKNIQYF

j_gene: TRBJ1-1
v_gene: TRBV29-1
CDR3aa: CSVDPAGLNTEAFF

j_gene: TRBJ2-2
v_gene: TRBV27
CDR3aa: CASSLLGRAATGELFF

j_gene: TRBJ1-1
v_gene: TRBV27
CDR3aa: CASSRDEYTEAFF

j_gene: TRBJ2-2
v_gene: TRBV3-1/TRBV3-2
CDR3aa: CASSQRPSWNTGELFF

j_gene: TRBJ2-1
v_gene: TRBV6-5
CDR3aa: CASGGGVSYNEQFF

j_gene: TRBJ1-4
v_gene: TRBV6-5
CDR3aa: CASSYYRPDEKLFF

j_gene: TRBJ2-7
v_gene: TRBV7-9
CDR3aa: CASSHLTANYYEQYF

j_gene: TRBJ2-7
v_gene: TRBV6-5
CDR3aa: CASRPGQTYEQYF